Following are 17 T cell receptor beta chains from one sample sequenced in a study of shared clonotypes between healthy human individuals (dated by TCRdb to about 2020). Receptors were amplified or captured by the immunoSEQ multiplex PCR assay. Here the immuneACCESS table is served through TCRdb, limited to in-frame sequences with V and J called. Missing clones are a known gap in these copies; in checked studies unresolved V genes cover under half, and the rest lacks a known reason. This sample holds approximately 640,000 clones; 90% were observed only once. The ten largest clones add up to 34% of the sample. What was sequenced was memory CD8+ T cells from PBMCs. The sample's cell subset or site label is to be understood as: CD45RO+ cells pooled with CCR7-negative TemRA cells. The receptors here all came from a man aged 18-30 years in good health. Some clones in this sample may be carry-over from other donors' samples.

The CDR3, as DNA: TGTGCCAGCAGTTTATCGACACCCATGAACACTGAAGCTTTCTTT. This sequence encodes CASSLSTPMNTEAFF. The chain uses TRBV27 and TRBJ1-1; no firm D call. The CDR3 is 15 amino acids. The V gene lost 0 bases and the J gene lost 0 bases, with 8 bases spanning the gap. The germline V gene encodes CDR1 MNHEY and CDR2 SMNVEV (reference sequence).

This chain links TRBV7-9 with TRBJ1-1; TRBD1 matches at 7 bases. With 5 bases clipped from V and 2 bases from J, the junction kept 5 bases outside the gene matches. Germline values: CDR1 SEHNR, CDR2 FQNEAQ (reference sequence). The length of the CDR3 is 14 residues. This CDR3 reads CASSPGDSNTEAFF. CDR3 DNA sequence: TGTGCCAGCAGCCCAGGGGACAGTAACACTGAAGCTTTCTTT. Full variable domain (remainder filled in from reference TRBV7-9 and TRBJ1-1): DTGVSQNPRHKITKRGQNVTFRCDPISEHNRLYWYRQTLGQGPEFLTYFQNEAQLEKSRLLSDRFSAERPKGSFSTLEIQRTEQGDSAMYLCASSPGDSNTEAFFGQGTRLTVV.

The chain's CDR3 is CASSFLSLNTEAFF. As DNA, the CDR3 is TGTGCCAGCAGTTTCCTATCTTTGAACACTGAAGCTTTCTTT. The chain has TRBV28 and TRBJ1-1; D is unclear. Trimming pared 3 bases from V and 0 bases from J, leaving 8 bases between. The CDR3 extends over 14 amino acids. Germline CDR1 is MDHEN and CDR2 is SYDVKM.

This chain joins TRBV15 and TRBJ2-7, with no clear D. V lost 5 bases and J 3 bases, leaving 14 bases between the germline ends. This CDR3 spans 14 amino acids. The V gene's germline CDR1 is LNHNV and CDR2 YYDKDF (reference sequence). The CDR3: CATSRSWVNYEQYF. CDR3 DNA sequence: TGTGCCACCAGCCGGAGTTGGGTCAACTACGAGCAGTACTTC.

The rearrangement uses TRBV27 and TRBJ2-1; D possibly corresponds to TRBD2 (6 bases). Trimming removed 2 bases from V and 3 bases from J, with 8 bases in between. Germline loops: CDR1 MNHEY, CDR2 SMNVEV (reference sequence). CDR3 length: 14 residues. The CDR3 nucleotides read TGTGCCAGCAGTTTAGGGACTGTCTACAATGAGCAGTTCTTC. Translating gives CASSLGTVYNEQFF.

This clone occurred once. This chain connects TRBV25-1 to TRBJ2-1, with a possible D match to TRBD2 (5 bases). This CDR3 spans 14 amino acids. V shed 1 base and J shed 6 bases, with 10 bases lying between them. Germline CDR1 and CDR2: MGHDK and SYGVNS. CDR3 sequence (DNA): TGTGCCAGCAGTGAATTGGGAGCTGGCAATGAGCAGTTCTTC. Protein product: CASSELGAGNEQFF.

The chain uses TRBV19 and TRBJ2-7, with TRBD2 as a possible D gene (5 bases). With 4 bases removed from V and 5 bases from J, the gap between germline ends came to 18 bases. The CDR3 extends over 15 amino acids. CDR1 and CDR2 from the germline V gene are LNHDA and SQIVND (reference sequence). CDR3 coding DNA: TGTGCCAGTAGTACATGGACTTCCAGTCACGACGAGCAGTACTTC. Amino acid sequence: CASSTWTSSHDEQYF.

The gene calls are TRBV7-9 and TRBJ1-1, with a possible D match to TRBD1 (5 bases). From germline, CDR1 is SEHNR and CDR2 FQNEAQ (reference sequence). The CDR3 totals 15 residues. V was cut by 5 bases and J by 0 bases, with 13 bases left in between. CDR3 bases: TGTGCCAGCAGCCGCCTCGGGGGTATGAACACTGAAGCTTTCTTT. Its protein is CASSRLGGMNTEAFF.

CDR3: CATGLAVYNEQFF. The CDR3 region has the DNA TGTGCCACGGGACTAGCGGTCTACAATGAGCAGTTCTTC. The chain couples TRBV27 to TRBJ2-1; 11 nucleotides line up with TRBD2. Per germline, CDR1 MNHEY and CDR2 SMNVEV (reference sequence). Trimming at V came to 10 bases and at J to 3 bases, leaving 2 bases not matched to a gene. This CDR3 is built from 13 residues.

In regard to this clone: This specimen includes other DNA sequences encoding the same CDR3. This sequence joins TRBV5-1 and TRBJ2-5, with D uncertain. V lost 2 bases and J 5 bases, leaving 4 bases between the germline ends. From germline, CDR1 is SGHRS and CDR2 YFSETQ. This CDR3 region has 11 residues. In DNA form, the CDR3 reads TGCGCCAGCAGCTTCGGTGAGACCCAGTACTTC. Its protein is CASSFGETQYF.

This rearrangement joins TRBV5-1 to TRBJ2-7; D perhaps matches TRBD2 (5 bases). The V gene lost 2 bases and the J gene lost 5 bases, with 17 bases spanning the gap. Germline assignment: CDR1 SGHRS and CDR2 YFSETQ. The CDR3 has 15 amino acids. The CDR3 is CASSFEGRALDEQYF. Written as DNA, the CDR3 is TGCGCCAGCAGCTTTGAGGGCCGGGCTCTCGACGAGCAGTACTTC.

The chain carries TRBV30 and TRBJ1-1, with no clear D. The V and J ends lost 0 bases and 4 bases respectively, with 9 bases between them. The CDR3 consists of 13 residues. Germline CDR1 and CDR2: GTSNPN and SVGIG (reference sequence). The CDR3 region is CAWSVSGSTEAFF. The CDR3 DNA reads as TGTGCCTGGAGTGTTTCGGGGAGCACTGAAGCTTTCTTT.

The CDR3 spells CASSPTWTTNTGELFF. CDR3 nucleotides: TGTGCCAGCAGCCCTACATGGACTACCAACACCGGGGAGCTGTTTTTT. The chain employs TRBV7-3 and TRBJ2-2; perhaps TRBD2 as D (6 bases). This CDR3 contains 16 residues. The germline V gene encodes CDR1 SGHTA and CDR2 FQGTGA. V shed 5 bases and J shed 2 bases, with 15 bases lying between them.

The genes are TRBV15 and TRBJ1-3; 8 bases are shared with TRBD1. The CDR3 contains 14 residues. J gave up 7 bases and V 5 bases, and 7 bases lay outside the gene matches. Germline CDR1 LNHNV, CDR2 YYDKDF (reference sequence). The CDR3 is CATSLGTGPNTIYF. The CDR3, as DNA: TGTGCCACCAGCTTAGGGACAGGACCCAACACCATATATTTT. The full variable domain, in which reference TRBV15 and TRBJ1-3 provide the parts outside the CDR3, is DAMVIQNPRYQVTQFGKPVTLSCSQTLNHNVMYWYQQKSSQAPKLLFHYYDKDFNNEADTPDNFQSRRPNTSFCFLDIRSPGLGDTAMYLCATSLGTGPNTIYFGEGSWLTVV.

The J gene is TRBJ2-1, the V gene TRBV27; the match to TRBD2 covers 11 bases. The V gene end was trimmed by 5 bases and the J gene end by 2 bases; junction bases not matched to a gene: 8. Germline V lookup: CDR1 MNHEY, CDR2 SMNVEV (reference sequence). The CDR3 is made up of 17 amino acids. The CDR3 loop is CASSDRTSGLTYNEQFF. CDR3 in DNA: TGTGCCAGCAGTGACAGGACTAGCGGGCTAACCTACAATGAGCAGTTCTTC.

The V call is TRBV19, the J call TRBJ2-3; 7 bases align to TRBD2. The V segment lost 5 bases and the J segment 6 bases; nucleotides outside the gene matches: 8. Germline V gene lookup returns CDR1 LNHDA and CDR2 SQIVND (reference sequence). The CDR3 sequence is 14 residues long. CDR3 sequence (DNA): TGTGCCAGTAGTTCCCGGACTAGTGGCGATACGCAGTATTTT. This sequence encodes CASSSRTSGDTQYF.

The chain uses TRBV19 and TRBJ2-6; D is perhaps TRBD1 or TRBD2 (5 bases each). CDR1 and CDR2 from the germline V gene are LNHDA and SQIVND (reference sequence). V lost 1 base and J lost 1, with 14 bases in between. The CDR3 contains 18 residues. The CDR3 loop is CASSIARGVLSGANVLTF. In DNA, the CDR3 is TGTGCCAGTAGTATAGCCCGAGGGGTTCTTTCTGGGGCCAACGTCCTGACTTTC.